A single sample is the source of the 17 T cell receptor beta chains below, sequenced in a study of T cells in tuberculosis. Cells were sorted from thawed PBMC rested overnight and stained with GMM-loaded CD1B tetramer, viability dye and anti-CD3. C32 glucose monomycolate from Rhodococcus equi was loaded onto the CD1B tetramers. The protocol was immunoSEQ multiplex PCR, while the TCRdb copy is restricted to in-frame clones and leaves out a portion. The table has approximately 88,000 clones, roughly 93% seen once. What was sequenced was CD1b-GMM tetramer-negative cells sorted from PBMCs. These receptors were obtained from an adult woman with latent tuberculosis.

V is TRBV4-2 and J is TRBJ2-5, with TRBD2 identical over 9 bases. There are 17 residues in the CDR3. Germline CDR1 LGHNA, CDR2 YNFKEQ. The trim removed 0 bases at V and 2 bases at J, leaving 7 bases unmatched. CDR3 residues: CASSQDYQTSGQETQYF. The DNA of the CDR3 is TGTGCCAGCAGCCAAGATTACCAGACTAGCGGACAAGAGACCCAGTACTTC.

V and J are TRBV5-4 and TRBJ2-7; possible D gene TRBD1, 6 bases. Germline V gene lookup returns CDR1 SGHNT and CDR2 YYREEE (reference sequence). Trimming took off 2 bases at V and 5 bases at J, with 8 bases between the two ends. The CDR3 spans 12 residues. The CDR3 sequence is CASSFGGHEQYF. CDR3 bases: TGTGCCAGCAGCTTTGGGGGCCACGAGCAGTACTTC.

This clone was picked up a small number of times. This chain connects TRBV5-1 to TRBJ2-7; D unclear. CDR1 is SGHRS, CDR2 YFSETQ, per germline. V lost 4 bases and J lost 4, with 18 bases in between. The CDR3 loop spans 15 amino acids. This chain's CDR3 is CASSPTGQRDYEQYF. CDR3 bases: TGCGCCAGCAGCCCCACGGGTCAGAGAGATTACGAGCAGTACTTC.

The V gene is TRBV10-3, the J gene TRBJ2-7, with a possible D match to TRBD1 (6 bases). The V and J ends lost 6 bases and 0 bases respectively, with 15 bases between them. Germline values: CDR1 ENHRY, CDR2 SYGVKD. The CDR3 runs 15 residues. This CDR3 is CAIRQDSGSSYEQYF. The CDR3, as DNA: TGTGCCATCAGGCAGGACAGTGGGTCCTCCTACGAGCAGTACTTC.

The rearrangement uses TRBV9 and TRBJ1-4; possibly TRBD1 for D (6 bases). Trimming shortened V by 3 bases and J by 0 bases, and 9 bases separated the two germline ends. This CDR3 comprises 15 residues. CDR1 SGDLS and CDR2 YYNGEE come from the germline V gene. CDR3 DNA: TGTGCCAGCAGCGACAGGGCGGCAACTAATGAAAAACTGTTTTTT. Its protein product is CASSDRAATNEKLFF.

The J gene is TRBJ1-5, the V gene TRBV19; TRBD1 might be the D (6 bases). Germline loops: CDR1 LNHDA, CDR2 SQIVND (reference sequence). This CDR3 region has 16 residues. V dropped 4 bases and J dropped 0 bases, with 13 bases sitting between them. CDR3 sequence reads: CASSKQGRDSNQPQHF. The CDR3 DNA follows: TGTGCCAGTAGTAAACAGGGAAGGGATAGCAATCAGCCCCAGCATTTT.

Here the CDR3 DNA reads TGTGCCAGCAGTGACTTTTACAGCACCGGGGAGCTGTTTTTT. It codes for CASSDFYSTGELFF. The chain links TRBV6-4 to TRBJ2-2; D is unclear. This CDR3 has 14 residues. Germline V gene lookup returns CDR1 MRHNA and CDR2 SNTAGT. V lost 1 base, J lost 4 bases, and 7 bases lay in between.

The chain has TRBV28 and TRBJ1-2, with TRBD1 as a possible D gene (6 bases). Between the trimmed V and J ends, which lost 5 bases and 7 bases, there was a span of 20 bases. The CDR3 has 15 amino acids. Germline V gene lookup returns CDR1 MDHEN and CDR2 SYDVKM. CDR3 sequence (DNA): TGTGCCAGCAGTCCACGGACAGTCTCTTTAATTGGCTACACCTTC. Translation gives CASSPRTVSLIGYTF.

This clone was seen a handful of times. The rearrangement joins TRBV9 to TRBJ1-1, with TRBD1 identical over 9 bases. Germline CDR1 SGDLS, CDR2 YYNGEE. The CDR3 totals 15 residues. J gave up 1 base and V 2 bases, and 3 bases lay outside the gene matches. CDR3 DNA: TGTGCCAGCAGCGTTACAGGGGGCCCGAACACTGAAGCTTTCTTT. Its translation is CASSVTGGPNTEAFF.

The chain links TRBV9 to TRBJ2-3, with D tentatively TRBD1 (6 bases). Germline V lookup: CDR1 SGDLS, CDR2 YYNGEE. V dropped 1 base and J dropped 1 base, with 10 bases sitting between them. The CDR3 is 15 amino acids. The chain's CDR3 is CASSVTGYGTDTQYF. DNA of the CDR3: TGTGCCAGCAGCGTAACAGGGTACGGCACAGATACGCAGTATTTT.

This clone was seen just once. V gene TRBV14 combines with J gene TRBJ1-2, with D possibly being TRBD1 (5 bases). This CDR3 region has 13 residues. The germline V and J ends were trimmed by 1 base and 3 bases, with 6 bases remaining between them. CDR1 is SGHDN and CDR2 is FVKESK in the germline V gene. In DNA form, the CDR3 reads TGTGCCAGCAGCCAAGCCAGGGACTATGGCTACACCTTC. Translated, it gives CASSQARDYGYTF.

This sequence joins TRBV19 and TRBJ1-5; unclear D gene. There are 14 residues in the CDR3. Trimming pared 7 bases from V and 0 bases from J, leaving 10 bases between. CDR1 is LNHDA, CDR2 SQIVND, per germline (reference sequence). The DNA for the CDR3 is TGTGCCAGTAACGCAGGACTTAGCAATCAGCCCCAGCATTTT. This translates into CASNAGLSNQPQHF.

The chain uses TRBV7-2 and TRBJ2-5; D is possibly TRBD2 (6 bases). This CDR3 region has 15 residues. The germline gives CDR1 SGHTA, CDR2 FQGNSA. Trimming removed 5 bases from V and 0 bases from J, with 13 bases in between. The CDR3: CASSHSSGDQETQYF. The CDR3 coding sequence is TGTGCCAGCAGCCACAGTTCGGGGGACCAAGAGACCCAGTACTTC.

The CDR3 protein is CASSSNTDTQYF. The CDR3 region has the DNA TGTGCCAGCAGCAGCAATACAGATACGCAGTATTTT. The rearrangement joins TRBV11-2 to TRBJ2-3; D remains unclear. CDR3 length: 12 residues. The germline CDR1 and CDR2 sequences are SGHAT and FQNNGV. V gave up 5 bases and J gave up 3 bases, with 6 bases separating them.

This chain uses TRBV29-1 with TRBJ1-1; 11 bases are a match to TRBD1. Germline assignment: CDR1 SQVTM and CDR2 ANQGSEA. Unmatched junction bases numbered 6, after V lost 7 bases and J lost 5 bases. CDR3 length equals 13 residues. The CDR3 DNA is TGCAGCGGGACAGGGGGCTTGATTACTGAAGCTTTCTTT. Its translation is CSGTGGLITEAFF.

The CDR3 coding sequence is TGTGCCAGCAGTTTTGGGACAGGGGCCGGGGAGCTGTTTTTT. Its protein product is CASSFGTGAGELFF. The V and J genes are TRBV27 and TRBJ2-2; TRBD1 agrees at 10 bases. With 3 bases clipped from V and 6 bases from J, the junction kept 1 base outside the gene matches. Germline CDR1 is MNHEY and CDR2 is SMNVEV (reference sequence). The CDR3 is 14 residues long.

The chain recombines TRBV11-2 with TRBJ1-4; 10 bases are shared with TRBD1. CDR3 length equals 15 residues. Per germline, CDR1 SGHAT and CDR2 FQNNGV. The J segment lost 5 bases and the V segment lost 1 base, leaving 1 base of the junction unmatched. CDR3 sequence reads: CASSLGDRGNEKLFF. In nucleotides, the CDR3 is TGTGCCAGCAGCTTAGGGGACAGGGGAAATGAAAAACTGTTTTTT.